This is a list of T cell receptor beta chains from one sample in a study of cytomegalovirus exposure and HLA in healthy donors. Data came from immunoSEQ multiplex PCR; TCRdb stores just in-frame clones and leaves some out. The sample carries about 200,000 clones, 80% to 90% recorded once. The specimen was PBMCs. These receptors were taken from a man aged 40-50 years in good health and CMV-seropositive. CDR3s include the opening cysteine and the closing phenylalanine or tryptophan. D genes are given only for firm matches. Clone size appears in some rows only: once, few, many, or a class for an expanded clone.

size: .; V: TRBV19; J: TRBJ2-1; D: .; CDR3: CASSISPYNEQFF; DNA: TGTGCCAGTAGTATAAGCCCTTACAATGAGCAGTTCTTC
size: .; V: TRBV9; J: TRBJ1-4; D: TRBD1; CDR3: CASSPRTGVFEKLFF; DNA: TGTGCCAGCAGCCCTAGGACAGGGGTTTTTGAAAAACTGTTTTTT
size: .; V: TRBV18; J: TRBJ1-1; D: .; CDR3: CASSPLGQLNTEAFF; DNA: TGTGCCAGCTCACCACTCGGACAGCTGAACACTGAAGCTTTCTTT
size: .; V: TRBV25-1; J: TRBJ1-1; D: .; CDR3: CASSRGITEAFF; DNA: TGTGCCAGCAGCCGGGGGATCACTGAAGCTTTCTTT
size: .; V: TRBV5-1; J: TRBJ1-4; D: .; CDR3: CASSFLNEKLFF; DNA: TGCGCCAGCAGCTTCCTTAATGAAAAACTGTTTTTT
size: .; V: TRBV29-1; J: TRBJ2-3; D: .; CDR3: CSVQRVTDTQYF; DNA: TGCAGCGTCCAGCGGGTCACAGATACGCAGTATTTT
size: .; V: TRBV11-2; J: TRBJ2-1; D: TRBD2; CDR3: CASSFTSGYYNEQFF; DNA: TGTGCCAGCAGCTTTACTAGCGGATATTACAATGAGCAGTTCTTC
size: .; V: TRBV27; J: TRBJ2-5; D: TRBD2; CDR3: CASSFATSGYQETQYF; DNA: TGTGCCAGCAGTTTCGCGACTAGCGGTTACCAAGAGACCCAGTACTTC
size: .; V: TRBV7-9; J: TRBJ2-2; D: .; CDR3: CASSPLHTGELFF; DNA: TGTGCCAGCAGCCCCCTACACACCGGGGAGCTGTTTTTT
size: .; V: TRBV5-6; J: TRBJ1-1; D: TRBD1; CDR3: CASSLIGGARQGEAFF; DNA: TGTGCCAGCAGCTTGATAGGGGGCGCGCGACAAGGTGAAGCTTTCTTT
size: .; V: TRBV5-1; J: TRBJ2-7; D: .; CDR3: CASSSEDEQYF; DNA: TGCGCCAGCAGCTCGGAGGACGAGCAGTACTTC
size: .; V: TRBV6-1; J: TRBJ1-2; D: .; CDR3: CASSEGGPSRSGYTF; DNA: TGTGCCAGCAGTGAAGGTGGTCCTTCAAGGAGTGGCTACACCTTC
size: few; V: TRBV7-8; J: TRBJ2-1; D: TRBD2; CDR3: CASSRAAGGEQFF; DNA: TGTGCCAGCAGCAGGGCGGCGGGAGGGGAGCAGTTCTTC
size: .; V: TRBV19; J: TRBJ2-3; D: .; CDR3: CASSDGLRDTQYF; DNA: TGTGCCAGTAGCGACGGGTTGAGGGATACGCAGTATTTT
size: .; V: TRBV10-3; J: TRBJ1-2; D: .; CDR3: CAISEEGNYGYTF; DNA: TGTGCCATCAGTGAGGAGGGAAACTATGGCTACACCTTC
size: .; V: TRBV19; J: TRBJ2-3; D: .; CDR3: CASSITGTDTQYF; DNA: TGTGCCAGTAGTATCACAGGCACAGATACGCAGTATTTT
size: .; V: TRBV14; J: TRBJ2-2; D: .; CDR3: CASSHRQLSGELFF; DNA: TGTGCCAGCAGCCACCGACAACTCTCCGGGGAGCTGTTTTTT
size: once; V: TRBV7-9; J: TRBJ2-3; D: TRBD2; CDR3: CASSPRRSGTTDTQYF; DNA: TGTGCCAGCAGCCCGAGGCGGAGCGGGACCACAGATACGCAGTATTTT
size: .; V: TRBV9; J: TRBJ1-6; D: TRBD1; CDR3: CASSVTGQGGAMGTPLHF; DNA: TGTGCCAGCAGCGTAACCGGACAGGGGGGCGCGATGGGAACACCCCTCCACTTT
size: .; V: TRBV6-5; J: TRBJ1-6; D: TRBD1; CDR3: CASSYSGTGRDSPLHF; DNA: TGTGCCAGCAGTTACTCGGGGACAGGGCGGGATTCACCCCTCCACTTT
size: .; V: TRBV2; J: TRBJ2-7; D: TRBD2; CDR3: CASILPGGGKGFIEQYF; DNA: TGTGCCAGCATTCTTCCGGGGGGGGGAAAGGGGTTCATCGAGCAGTACTTC
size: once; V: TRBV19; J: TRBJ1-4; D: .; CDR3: CASSIYREAEKLFF; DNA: TGTGCCAGTAGTATATACAGGGAAGCCGAAAAACTGTTTTTT
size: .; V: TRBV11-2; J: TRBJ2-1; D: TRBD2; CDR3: CASSPGTSGSQQFF; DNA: TGTGCCAGCAGCCCCGGGACTAGCGGGAGCCAGCAGTTCTTC
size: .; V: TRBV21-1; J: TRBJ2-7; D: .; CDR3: CASSRGGCEQYF; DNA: TGTGCCAGCAGCAGGGGGGGGTGCGAGCAGTACTTC
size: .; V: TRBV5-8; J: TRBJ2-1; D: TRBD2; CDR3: CASSFAPASGYNEQFF; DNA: TGTGCCAGCAGCTTCGCGCCAGCTAGCGGCTACAATGAGCAGTTCTTC
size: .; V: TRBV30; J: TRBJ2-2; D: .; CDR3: CAWSVRGGGDTGELFF; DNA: TGTGCCTGGAGTGTCAGGGGAGGGGGAGACACCGGGGAGCTGTTTTTT
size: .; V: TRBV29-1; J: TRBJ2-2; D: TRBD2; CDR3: CSVEGPSGRGPGELFF; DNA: TGCAGCGTTGAGGGACCTAGCGGGAGAGGGCCCGGGGAGCTGTTTTTT